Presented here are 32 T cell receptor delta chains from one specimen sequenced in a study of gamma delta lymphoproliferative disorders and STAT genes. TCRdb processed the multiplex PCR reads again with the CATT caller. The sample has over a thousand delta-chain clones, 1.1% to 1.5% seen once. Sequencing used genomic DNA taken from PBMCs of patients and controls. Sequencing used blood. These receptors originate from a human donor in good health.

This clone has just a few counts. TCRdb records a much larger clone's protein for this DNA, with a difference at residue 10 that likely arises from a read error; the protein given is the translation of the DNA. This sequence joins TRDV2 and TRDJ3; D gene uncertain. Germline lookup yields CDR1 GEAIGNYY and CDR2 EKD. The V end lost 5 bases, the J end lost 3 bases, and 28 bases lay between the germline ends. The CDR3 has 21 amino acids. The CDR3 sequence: CACVGIPILEDWCWDTRQMFF. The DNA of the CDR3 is TGTGCCTGTGTAGGTATCCCCATCCTGGAGGATTGGTGCTGGGACACCCGACAGATGTTTTTC.

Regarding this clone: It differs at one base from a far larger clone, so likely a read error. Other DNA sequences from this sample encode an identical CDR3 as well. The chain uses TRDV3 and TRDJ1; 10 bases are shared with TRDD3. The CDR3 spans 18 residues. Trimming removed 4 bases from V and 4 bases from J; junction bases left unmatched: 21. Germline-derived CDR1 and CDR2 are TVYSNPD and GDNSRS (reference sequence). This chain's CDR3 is CAWSIPLLGDDLNDKLIF. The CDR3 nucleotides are TGTGCCTGGTCCATTCCCCTACTGGGGGATGACCTTAACGATAAACTCATCTTT.

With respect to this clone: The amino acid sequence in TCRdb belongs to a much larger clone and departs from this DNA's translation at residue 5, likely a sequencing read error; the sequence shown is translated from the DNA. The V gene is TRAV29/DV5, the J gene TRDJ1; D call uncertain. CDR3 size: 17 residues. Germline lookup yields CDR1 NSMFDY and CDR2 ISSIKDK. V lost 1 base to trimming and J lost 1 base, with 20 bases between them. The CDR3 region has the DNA TGTGCAGCAAGCACCGACCGTGGAGGATTAGGCACCGATAAACTCATCTTT. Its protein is CAASTDRGGLGTDKLIF.

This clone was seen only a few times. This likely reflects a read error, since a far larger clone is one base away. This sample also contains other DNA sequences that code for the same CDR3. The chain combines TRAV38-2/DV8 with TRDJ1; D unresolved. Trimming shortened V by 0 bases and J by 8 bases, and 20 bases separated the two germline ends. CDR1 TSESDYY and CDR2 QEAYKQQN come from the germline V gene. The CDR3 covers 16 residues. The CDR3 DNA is TGTGCTTATAGGAGCGTATGGTACGTGACTGTAGAAAAACTCATCTTT. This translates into CAYRSVWYVTVEKLIF.

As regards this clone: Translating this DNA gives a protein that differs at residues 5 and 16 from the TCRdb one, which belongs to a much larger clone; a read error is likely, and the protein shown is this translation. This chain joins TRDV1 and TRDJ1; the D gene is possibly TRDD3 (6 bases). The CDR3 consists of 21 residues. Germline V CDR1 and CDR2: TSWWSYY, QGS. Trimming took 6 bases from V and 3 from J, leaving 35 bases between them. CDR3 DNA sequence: TGTGCTCTTGGCCTCCCTTACACGCTTAGTGGGGGTCGGAGGTACGCCGATAAACTCATCTTT. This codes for CALGLPYTLSGGRRYADKLIF.

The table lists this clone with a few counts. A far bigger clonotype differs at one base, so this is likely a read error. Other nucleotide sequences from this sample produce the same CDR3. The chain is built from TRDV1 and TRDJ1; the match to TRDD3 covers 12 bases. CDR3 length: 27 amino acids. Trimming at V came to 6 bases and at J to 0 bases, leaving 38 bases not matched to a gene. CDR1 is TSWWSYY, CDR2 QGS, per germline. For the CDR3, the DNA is TGTGCTCTTGGCCCCCGAGGGGTCGGCCTTCCTAAGCCCGAGGTACTGGGGGATACAGGGTACACCGATAAACTCATCTTT. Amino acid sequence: CALGPRGVGLPKPEVLGDTGYTDKLIF.

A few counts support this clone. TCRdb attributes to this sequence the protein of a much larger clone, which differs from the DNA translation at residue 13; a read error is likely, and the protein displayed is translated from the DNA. DNA of the CDR3: TGTGCCTGTGTAGGTATCCCCATCCTGGGGGATTGGTACTGGGACACCCGACAGATGTTTTTC. This gives the protein CACVGIPILGDWYWDTRQMFF. The chain carries TRDV2 and TRDJ3; TRDD3 matches at 9 bases. Unmatched junction bases numbered 19, after V lost 5 bases and J lost 3 bases. The CDR3 is made up of 21 amino acids. From germline, CDR1 is GEAIGNYY and CDR2 EKD.

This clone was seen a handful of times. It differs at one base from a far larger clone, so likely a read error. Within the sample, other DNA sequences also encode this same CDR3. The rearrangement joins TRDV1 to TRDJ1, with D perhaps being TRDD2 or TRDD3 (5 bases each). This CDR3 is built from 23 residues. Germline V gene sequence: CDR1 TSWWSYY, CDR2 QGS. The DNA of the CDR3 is TGTGCTCTTGGGGAAATCCCTCACCTACACACCCGGACTGGAATTTCTATTACCGATAAGCTCATCTTT. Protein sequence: CALGEIPHLHTRTGISITDKLIF.

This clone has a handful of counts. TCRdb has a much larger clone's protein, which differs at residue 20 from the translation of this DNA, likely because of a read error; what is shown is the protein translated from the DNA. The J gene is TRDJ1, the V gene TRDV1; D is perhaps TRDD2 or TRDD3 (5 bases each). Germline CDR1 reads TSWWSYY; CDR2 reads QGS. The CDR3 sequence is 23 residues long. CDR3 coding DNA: TGTGCTCTTGGGGAAATCCCTCACCTACACACCCGGACTGGAATTTCTATTACCGATGAACTCATCTTT. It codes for CALGEIPHLHTRTGISITDELIF.

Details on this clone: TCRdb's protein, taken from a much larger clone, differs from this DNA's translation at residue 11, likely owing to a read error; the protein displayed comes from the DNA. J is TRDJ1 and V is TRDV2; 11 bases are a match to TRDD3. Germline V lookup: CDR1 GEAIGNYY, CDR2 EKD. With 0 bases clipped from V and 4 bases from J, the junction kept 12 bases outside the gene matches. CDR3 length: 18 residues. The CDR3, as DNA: TGTGCCTGTGACACCGGACTACTGGGGGATATGCGGCACGATAAACTCATCTTT. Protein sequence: CACDTGLLGDMRHDKLIF.

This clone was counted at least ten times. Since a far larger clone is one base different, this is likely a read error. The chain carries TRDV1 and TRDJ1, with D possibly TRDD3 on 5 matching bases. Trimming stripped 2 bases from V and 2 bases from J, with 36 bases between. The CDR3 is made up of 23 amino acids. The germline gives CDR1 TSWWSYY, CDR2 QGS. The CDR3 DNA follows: TGTGCTCTTGGGGAAATCCCTCACCCACACACCCGGACTGGAATTTCTATTACCGATAAACTCATCTTT. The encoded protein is CALGEIPHPHTRTGISITDKLIF.

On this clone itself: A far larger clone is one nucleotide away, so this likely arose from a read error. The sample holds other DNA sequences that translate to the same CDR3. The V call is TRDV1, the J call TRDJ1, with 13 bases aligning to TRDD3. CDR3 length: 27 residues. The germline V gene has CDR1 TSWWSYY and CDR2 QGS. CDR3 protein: CALGPRGVGLPKPEVLGDTGYTDKLIF. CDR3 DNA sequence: TGTGCTCTTGGCCCCCGAGGGGTCGGCCTTCCTAAGCCCGAGGTACTGGGGGATACGGGGTACACCGATAAACTTATCTTT.

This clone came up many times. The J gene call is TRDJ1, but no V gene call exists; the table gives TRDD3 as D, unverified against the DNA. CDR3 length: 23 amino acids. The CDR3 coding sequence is TGTGCTTCATTGTGCCTTCCTACCCACTTCTACTGGGGGATACGGGTGTACACCGATAAACTCATCTTT. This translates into CASLCLPTHFYWGIRVYTDKLIF.

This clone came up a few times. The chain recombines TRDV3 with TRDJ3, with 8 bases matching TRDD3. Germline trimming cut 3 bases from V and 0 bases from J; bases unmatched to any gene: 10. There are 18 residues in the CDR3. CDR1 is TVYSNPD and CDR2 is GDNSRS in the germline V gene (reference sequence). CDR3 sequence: CALVLGATSSWDTRQMFF. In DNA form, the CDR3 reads TGTGCCTTAGTACTGGGGGCTACGAGCTCCTGGGACACCCGACAGATGTTTTTC.

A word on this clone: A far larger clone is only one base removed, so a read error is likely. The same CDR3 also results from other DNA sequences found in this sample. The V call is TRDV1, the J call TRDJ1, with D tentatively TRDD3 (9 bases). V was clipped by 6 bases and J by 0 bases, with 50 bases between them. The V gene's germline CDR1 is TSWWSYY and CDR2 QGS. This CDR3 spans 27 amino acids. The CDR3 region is CALGPRGVGLPKPEVLGDTGYTDKLIF. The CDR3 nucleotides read TGTGCTCTTGGCCCCCGAGGGGTCGGCCTTCCTAAGCCCGAGGTACTAGGGGATACGGGGTACACCGATAAACTCATCTTT.

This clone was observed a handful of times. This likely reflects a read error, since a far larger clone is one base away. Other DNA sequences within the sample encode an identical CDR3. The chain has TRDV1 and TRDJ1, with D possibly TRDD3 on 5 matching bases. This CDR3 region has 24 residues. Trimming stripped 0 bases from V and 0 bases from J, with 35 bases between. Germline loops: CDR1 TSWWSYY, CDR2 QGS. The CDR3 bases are TGTGCTCTTGGGGAACTACGGGGCGGGGGTCTGCATGGGGCTACCGCCGGAAACACCGATAAACTCATCTTT. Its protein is CALGELRGGGLHGATAGNTDKLIF.

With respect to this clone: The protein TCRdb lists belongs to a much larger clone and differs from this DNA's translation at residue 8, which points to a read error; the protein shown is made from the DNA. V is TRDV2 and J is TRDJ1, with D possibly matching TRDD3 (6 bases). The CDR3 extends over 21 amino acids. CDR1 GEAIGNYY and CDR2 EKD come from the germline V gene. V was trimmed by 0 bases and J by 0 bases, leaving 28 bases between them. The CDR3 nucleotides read TGTGCCTGTGACACCGTGTTCAAGGGGGGAGACCCCGATCTCTACACCGATAAACTCATCTTT. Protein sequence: CACDTVFKGGDPDLYTDKLIF.

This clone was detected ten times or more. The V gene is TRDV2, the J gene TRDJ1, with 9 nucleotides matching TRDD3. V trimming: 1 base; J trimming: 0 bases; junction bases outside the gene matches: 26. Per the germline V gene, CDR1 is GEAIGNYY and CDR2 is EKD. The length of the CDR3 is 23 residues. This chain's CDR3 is CACDTRGAITGGARPPNTDKLIF. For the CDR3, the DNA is TGTGCCTGTGACACACGTGGGGCAATTACTGGGGGAGCCAGGCCCCCAAACACCGATAAACTCATCTTT.

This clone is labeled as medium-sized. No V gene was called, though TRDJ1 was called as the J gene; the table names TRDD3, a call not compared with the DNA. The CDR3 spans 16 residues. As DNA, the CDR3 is TGCGCTTCCGGGTCTGGGGATTCGCGACCCTTCGATAAACTCATCTTT. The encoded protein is CASGSGDSRPFDKLIF.

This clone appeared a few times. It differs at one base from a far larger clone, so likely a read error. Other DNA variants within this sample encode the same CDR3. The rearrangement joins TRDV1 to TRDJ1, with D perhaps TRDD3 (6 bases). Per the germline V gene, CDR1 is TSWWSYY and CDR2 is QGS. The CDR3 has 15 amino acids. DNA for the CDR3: TGCGCTCTTGGGGGTGCTCGACAGGGCACCGATAAACTCATCTTT. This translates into CALGGARQGTDKLIF.

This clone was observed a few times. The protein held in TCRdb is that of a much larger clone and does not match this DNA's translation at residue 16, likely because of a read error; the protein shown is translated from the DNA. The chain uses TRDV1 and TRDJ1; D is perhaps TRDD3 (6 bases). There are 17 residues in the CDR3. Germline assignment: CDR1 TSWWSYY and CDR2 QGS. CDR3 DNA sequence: TGTGCTCTTGGGGAAAGGAGGGCAACGAGGGGGACCGATAAACTCACCTTT. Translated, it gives CALGERRATRGTDKLTF.

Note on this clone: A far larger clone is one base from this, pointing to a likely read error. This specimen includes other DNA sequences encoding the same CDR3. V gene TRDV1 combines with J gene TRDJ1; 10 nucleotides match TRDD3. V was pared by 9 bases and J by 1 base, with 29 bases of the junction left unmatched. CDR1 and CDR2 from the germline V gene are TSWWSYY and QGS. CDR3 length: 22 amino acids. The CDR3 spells CALPSGTGGYGGPAGFTDKLIF. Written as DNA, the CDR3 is TGTGCTCTACCCTCCGGTACCGGGGGATACGGGGGTCCGGCTGGTTTCACCGATAAACTCATCTTT.

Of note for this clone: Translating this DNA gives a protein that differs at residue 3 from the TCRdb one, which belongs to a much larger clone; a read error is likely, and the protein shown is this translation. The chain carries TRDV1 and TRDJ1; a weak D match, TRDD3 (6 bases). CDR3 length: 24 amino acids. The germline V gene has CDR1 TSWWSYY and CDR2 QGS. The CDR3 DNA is TGTGCTCCTGGGGAACTACGGGGCGGGGGTCTGCATGGGGCTACCGCTGGAAACACCGATAAACTCATCTTT. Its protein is CAPGELRGGGLHGATAGNTDKLIF.

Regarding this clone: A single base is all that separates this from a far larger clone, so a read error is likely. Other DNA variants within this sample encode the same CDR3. CDR3 sequence: CALGPKGLHSLGRPYTDKLIF. CDR3 in DNA: TGTGCTCTTGGACCCAAAGGCCTACACTCCCTAGGGAGACCGTACACCGATAAACTCATCTTT. This rearrangement joins TRDV1 to TRDJ1; D might be TRDD2 (5 bases). The V end was cut by 6 bases, the J end by 0 bases, with 32 bases between. The CDR3 runs 21 residues. Germline V gene lookup returns CDR1 TSWWSYY and CDR2 QGS.

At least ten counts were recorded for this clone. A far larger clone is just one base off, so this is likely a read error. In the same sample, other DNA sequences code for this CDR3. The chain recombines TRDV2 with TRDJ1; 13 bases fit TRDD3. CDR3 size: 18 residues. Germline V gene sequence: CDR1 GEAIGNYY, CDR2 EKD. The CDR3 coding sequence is TGTGCCTGCGACACCGGACTACTGGGGGATACGCGGCACGATAAACTCATCTTT. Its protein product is CACDTGLLGDTRHDKLIF.

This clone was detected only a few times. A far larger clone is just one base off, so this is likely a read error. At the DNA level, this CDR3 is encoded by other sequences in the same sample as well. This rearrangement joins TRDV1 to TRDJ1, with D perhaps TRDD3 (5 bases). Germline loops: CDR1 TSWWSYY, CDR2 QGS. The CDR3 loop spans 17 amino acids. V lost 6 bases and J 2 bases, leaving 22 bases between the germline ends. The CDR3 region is CALGERRATRGTDKLIF. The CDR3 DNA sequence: TGTGCTCTTGGAGAAAGGAGGGCAACGAGGGGGACCGATAAACTCATCTTT.

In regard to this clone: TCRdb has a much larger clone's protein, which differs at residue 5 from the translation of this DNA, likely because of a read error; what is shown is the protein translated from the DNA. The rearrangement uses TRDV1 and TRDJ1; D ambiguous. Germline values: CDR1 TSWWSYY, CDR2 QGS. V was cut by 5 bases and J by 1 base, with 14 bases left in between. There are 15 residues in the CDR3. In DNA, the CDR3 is TGTGCTCTTGGGTGTGCTCGACAGGGCACCGATAAACTCATCTTT. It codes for CALGCARQGTDKLIF.

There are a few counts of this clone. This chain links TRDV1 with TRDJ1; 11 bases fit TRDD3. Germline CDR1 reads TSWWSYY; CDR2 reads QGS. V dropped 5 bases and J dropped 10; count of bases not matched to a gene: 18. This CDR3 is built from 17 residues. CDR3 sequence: CALGTRLLILGDRALIF. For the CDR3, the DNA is TGTGCTCTTGGGACTCGCTTGCTTATACTGGGGGATAGGGCACTCATCTTT.

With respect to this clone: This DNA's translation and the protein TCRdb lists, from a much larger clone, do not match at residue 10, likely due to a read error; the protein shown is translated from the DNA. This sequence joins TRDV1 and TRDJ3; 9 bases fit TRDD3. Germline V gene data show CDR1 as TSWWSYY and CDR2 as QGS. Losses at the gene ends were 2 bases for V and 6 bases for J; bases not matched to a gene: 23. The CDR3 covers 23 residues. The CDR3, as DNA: TGTGCTCTTGGGGAAATTCTTCCTAGGGGGGCTGGGGGATTCCCCACGGACACCCGACAGATGTTTTTC. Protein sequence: CALGEILPRGAGGFPTDTRQMFF.

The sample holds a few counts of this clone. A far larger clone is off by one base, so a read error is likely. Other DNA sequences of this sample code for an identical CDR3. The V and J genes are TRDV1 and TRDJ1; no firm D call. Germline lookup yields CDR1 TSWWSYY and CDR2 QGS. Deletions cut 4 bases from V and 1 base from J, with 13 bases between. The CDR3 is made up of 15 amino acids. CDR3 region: CALGGARQGTDKLIF. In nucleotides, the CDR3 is TGTGCTCTTGGGGGCGCTCGACAGGGCACCGATAAACTCATCTTT.

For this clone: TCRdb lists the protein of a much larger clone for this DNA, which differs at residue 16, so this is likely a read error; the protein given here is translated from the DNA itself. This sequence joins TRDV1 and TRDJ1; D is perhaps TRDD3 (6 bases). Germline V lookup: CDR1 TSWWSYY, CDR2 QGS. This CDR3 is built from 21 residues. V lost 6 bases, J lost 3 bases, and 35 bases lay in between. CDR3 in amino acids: CALGPPYTLSGGRRYADKLIF. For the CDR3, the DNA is TGTGCTCTTGGCCCCCCTTACACGCTTAGTGGGGGTCGGAGGTACGCCGATAAACTCATCTTT.

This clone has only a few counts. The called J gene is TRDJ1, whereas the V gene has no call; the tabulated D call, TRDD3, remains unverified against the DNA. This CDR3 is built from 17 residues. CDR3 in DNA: TGTGCTTCATTGTGCCTTCCTACCTCCTGGGGGATGTTGTGGCTCATCTTT. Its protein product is CASLCLPTSWGMLWLIF.